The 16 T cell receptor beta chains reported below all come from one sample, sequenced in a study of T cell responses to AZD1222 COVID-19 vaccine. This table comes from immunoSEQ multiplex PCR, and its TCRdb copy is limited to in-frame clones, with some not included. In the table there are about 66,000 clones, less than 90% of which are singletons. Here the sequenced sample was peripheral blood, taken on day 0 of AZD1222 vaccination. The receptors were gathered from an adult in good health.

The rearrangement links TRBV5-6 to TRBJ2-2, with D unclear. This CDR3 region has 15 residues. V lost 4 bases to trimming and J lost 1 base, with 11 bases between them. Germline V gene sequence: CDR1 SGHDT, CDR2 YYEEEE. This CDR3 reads CASSLLPMNTGELFF. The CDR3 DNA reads TGTGCCAGCAGCCTCCTTCCCATGAACACCGGGGAGCTGTTTTTT.

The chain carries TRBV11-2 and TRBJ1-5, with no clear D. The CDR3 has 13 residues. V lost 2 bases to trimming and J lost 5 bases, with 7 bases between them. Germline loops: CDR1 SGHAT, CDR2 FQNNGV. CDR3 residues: CASSLRVDQPQHF. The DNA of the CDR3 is TGTGCCAGCAGCTTAAGAGTTGATCAGCCCCAGCATTTT. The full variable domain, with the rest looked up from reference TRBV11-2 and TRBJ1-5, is EAGVAQSPRYKIIEKRQSVAFWCNPISGHATLYWYQQILGQGPKLLIQFQNNGVVDDSQLPKDRFSAERLKGVDSTLKIQPAKLEDSAVYLCASSLRVDQPQHFGDGTRLSIL.

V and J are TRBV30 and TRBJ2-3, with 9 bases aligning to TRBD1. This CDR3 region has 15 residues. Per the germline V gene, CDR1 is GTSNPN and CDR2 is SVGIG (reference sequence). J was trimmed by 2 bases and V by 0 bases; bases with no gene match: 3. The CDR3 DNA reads TGTGCCTGGAGTGTACGACAGGGGGTCACAGATACGCAGTATTTT. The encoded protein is CAWSVRQGVTDTQYF. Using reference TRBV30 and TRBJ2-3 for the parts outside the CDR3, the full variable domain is SQTIHQWPATLVQPVGSPLSLECTVEGTSNPNLYWYRQAAGRGLQLLFYSVGIGQISSEVPQNLSASRPQDRQFILSSKKLLLSDSGFYLCAWSVRQGVTDTQYFGPGTRLTVL.

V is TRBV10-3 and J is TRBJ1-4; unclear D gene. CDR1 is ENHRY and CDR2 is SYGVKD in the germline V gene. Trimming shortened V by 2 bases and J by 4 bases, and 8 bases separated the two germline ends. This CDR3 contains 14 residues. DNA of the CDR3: TGTGCCATCAGTGAGGGGCAGGATAATGAAAAACTGTTTTTT. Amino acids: CAISEGQDNEKLFF.

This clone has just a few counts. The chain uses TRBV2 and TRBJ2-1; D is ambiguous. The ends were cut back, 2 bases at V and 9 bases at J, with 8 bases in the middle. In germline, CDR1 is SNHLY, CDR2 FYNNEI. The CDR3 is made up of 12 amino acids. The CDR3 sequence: CASSEISPEQFF. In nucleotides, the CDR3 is TGTGCCAGCAGTGAAATCTCTCCTGAGCAGTTCTTC.

The CDR3 here is CASSPSGGGRGTEAFF. The CDR3 coding sequence is TGTGCCAGCTCACCATCCGGCGGGGGGCGAGGTACTGAAGCTTTCTTT. V usage is TRBV18 and J usage is TRBJ1-1; weak D call: TRBD1 (6 bases). The CDR3 sequence is 16 residues long. Trimming pared 2 bases from V and 5 bases from J, leaving 18 bases between. From germline, CDR1 is KGHSH and CDR2 LQKENI.

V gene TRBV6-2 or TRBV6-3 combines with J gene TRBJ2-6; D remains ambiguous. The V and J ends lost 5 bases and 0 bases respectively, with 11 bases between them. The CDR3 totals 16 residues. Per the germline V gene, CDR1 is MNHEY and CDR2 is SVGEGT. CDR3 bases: TGTGCCAGCAGTCAGCCTATAAACTCTGGGGCCAACGTCCTGACTTTC. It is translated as CASSQPINSGANVLTF.

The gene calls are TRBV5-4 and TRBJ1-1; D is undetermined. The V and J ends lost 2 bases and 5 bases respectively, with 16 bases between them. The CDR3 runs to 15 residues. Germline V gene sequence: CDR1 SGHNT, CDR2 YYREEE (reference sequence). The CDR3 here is CASSFQKGWSTEAFF. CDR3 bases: TGTGCCAGCAGCTTCCAGAAAGGTTGGAGTACTGAAGCTTTCTTT. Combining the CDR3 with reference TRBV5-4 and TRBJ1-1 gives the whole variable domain ETGVTQSPTHLIKTRGQQVTLRCSSQSGHNTVSWYQQALGQGPQFIFQYYREEENGRGNFPPRFSGLQFPNYSSELNVNALELDDSALYLCASSFQKGWSTEAFFGQGTRLTVV.

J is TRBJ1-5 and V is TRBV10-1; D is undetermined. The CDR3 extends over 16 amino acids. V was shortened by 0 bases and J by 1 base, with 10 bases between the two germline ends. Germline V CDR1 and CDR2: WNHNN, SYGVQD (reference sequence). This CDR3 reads CASSESSEGSNQPQHF. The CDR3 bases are TGCGCCAGCAGTGAGTCGAGTGAAGGGAGCAATCAGCCCCAGCATTTT.

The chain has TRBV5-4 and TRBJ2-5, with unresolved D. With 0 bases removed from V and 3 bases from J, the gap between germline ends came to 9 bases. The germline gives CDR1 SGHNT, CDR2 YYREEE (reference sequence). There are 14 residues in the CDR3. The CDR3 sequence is CASSLGGGEETQYF. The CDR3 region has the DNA TGTGCCAGCAGCTTGGGGGGTGGAGAAGAGACCCAGTACTTC.

CDR3 in amino acids: CASSAPSYNEQFF. The CDR3 region has the DNA TGTGCCAGCAGTGCCCCATCCTACAATGAGCAGTTCTTC. The V and J genes are TRBV12-3 or TRBV12-4 and TRBJ2-1; D gene ambiguous. Trimming took off 5 bases at V and 1 base at J, with 6 bases between the two ends. This CDR3 comprises 13 residues.

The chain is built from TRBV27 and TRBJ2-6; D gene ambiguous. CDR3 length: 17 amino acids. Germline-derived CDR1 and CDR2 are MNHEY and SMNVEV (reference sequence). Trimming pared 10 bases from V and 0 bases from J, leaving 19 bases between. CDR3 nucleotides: TGTGCCACCCGGAAGAGCGACGTAAGCTCTGGGGCCAACGTCCTGACTTTC. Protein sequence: CATRKSDVSSGANVLTF.

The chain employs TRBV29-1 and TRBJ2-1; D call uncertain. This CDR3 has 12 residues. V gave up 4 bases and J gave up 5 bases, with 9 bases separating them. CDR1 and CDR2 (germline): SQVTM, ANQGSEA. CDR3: CSVGPTDNEQFF. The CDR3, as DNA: TGCAGCGTTGGCCCAACGGACAATGAGCAGTTCTTC.

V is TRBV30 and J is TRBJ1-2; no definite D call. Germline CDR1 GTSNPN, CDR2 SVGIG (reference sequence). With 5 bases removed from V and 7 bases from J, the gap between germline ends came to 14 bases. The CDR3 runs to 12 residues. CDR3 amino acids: CAWGQPRFGYTF. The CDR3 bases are TGTGCCTGGGGGCAGCCGCGATTTGGCTACACCTTC.

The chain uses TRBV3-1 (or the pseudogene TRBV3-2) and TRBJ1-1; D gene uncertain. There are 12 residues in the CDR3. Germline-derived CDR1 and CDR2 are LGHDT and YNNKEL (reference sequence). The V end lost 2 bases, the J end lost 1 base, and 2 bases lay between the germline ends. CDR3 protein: CASSQKNTEAFF. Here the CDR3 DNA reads TGTGCCAGCAGCCAAAAGAACACTGAAGCTTTCTTT.

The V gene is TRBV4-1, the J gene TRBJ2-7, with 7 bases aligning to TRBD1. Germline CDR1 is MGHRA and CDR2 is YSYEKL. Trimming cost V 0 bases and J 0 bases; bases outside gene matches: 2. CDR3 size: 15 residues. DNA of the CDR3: TGCGCCAGCAGCCAAGAAAGGGACAGCTCCTACGAGCAGTACTTC. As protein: CASSQERDSSYEQYF.